The rows below give T cell receptor beta chains drawn from one sample of a study of cytomegalovirus exposure and HLA in healthy donors. Libraries were prepared by immunoSEQ multiplex PCR; TCRdb keeps only in-frame clonotypes and omits some of them. The sample holds over 100,000 clones. What was sequenced was PBMCs. These receptors all come from a young man in good health and CMV-seronegative. Both conserved end residues are part of each CDR3. A D gene is named only where the DNA matches it firmly.

NA,TRBV4-3,14,TRBJ2-7,CASSTQPGLYEQYF,TGCGCCAGCAGCACACAGCCCGGACTTTACGAGCAGTACTTC
NA,TRBV25-1,11,TRBJ1-1,CASTGGMEAFF,TGTGCCAGCACGGGCGGGATGGAAGCTTTCTTT
NA,TRBV7-2,15,TRBJ2-2,CASSLLKGGSGELFF,TGTGCCAGCAGCTTACTTAAGGGGGGGAGCGGGGAGCTGTTTTTT
TRBD1,TRBV13,14,TRBJ2-7,CASSSGQSYYEQYF,TGTGCCAGCAGCTCGGGACAGAGTTACTACGAGCAGTACTTC
NA,TRBV19,16,TRBJ1-1,CASSIIPGNSPSRAFF,TGTGCCAGTAGCATAATCCCAGGCAATTCGCCCTCCAGAGCTTTCTTT
TRBD1,TRBV5-6,16,TRBJ1-5,CASSLARQGRNQPQHF,TGTGCCAGCAGCTTGGCCCGACAGGGGAGGAATCAGCCCCAGCATTTT
NA,TRBV2,15,TRBJ1-4,CASSLRQATNEKLFF,TGTGCCAGCAGTCTCCGACAGGCAACTAATGAAAAACTGTTTTTT
NA,TRBV20-1,11,TRBJ2-5,CTAGHQETQYF,TGCACCGCGGGGCACCAAGAGACCCAGTACTTC
TRBD1,TRBV11-2,15,TRBJ1-2,CASSPVGDRLYGYTF,TGTGCCAGCAGCCCCGTGGGGGACAGACTCTATGGCTACACCTTC
NA,TRBV9,14,TRBJ1-1,CASTPGTAGSEAFF,TGTGCCAGCACCCCGGGGACTGCGGGGTCTGAAGCTTTCTTT
TRBD2,TRBV7-2,17,TRBJ2-1,CASSSALTSGGGNEQFF,TGTGCCAGCAGCTCGGCCTTGACTAGCGGGGGGGGGAATGAGCAGTTCTTC
NA,TRBV28,13,TRBJ2-5,CASTEPGVGTQYF,TGTGCCAGCACCGAACCAGGGGTAGGGACCCAGTACTTC
TRBD2,TRBV7-8,15,TRBJ2-1,CASSLWGTSTNEQFF,TGTGCCAGCAGCTTATGGGGGACTAGCACAAATGAGCAGTTCTTC
TRBD1,TRBV27,19,TRBJ1-5,CASSLRAQGQGASNQPQHF,TGTGCCAGCAGTTTGAGGGCTCAGGGACAGGGGGCGTCCAATCAGCCCCAGCATTTT
NA,TRBV10-1,12,TRBJ2-3,CASRTEADTQYF,TGCGCCAGCAGGACAGAAGCAGATACGCAGTATTTT
NA,TRBV5-6,13,TRBJ2-1,CASSLVQYNEQFF,TGTGCCAGCAGCTTGGTACAGTACAATGAGCAGTTCTTC
TRBD1,TRBV11-3,13,TRBJ1-2,CASSLGQVLGYTF,TGTGCCAGCAGCTTGGGACAGGTGTTGGGCTACACCTTC
NA,TRBV4-3,15,TRBJ1-2,CASSPGTGENYGYTF,TGCGCCAGCAGCCCCGGGACTGGGGAAAACTATGGCTACACCTTC
NA,TRBV5-4,12,TRBJ1-2,CASSRDAGGYTF,TGTGCCAGCAGCCGGGATGCAGGAGGCTACACCTTC
NA,TRBV11-3,15,TRBJ2-2,CASSGRVANTGELFF,TGTGCCAGCAGCGGCCGTGTCGCGAACACCGGGGAGCTGTTTTTT
TRBD2,TRBV15,14,TRBJ2-1,CATSRDLAGGEQFF,TGTGCCACCAGCAGAGATTTAGCGGGAGGGGAGCAGTTCTTC
NA,TRBV6-1,14,TRBJ2-3,CASSQDMSPDTQYF,TGTGCCAGCAGCCAGGACATGTCCCCGGATACGCAGTATTTT
TRBD2,TRBV30,16,TRBJ2-3,CAWSVLGTSDTDTQYF,TGTGCCTGGAGTGTACTGGGGACTAGCGACACAGATACGCAGTATTTT